This T cell receptor beta chain was identified during a study of identical twins. Study results and caveats: Modelling approaches yielded underestimates of out-of-frame TCR alpha sharing between monozygotic twins. Analyses of zero insertions could, in part, be confounded by invariant MAIT and iNKT cells. Insertion counts were lower in abundant cord blood beta clonotypes, a trend that memory repertoires did not show.

TCRdb re-called the 5' RACE reads through MiXCR, storing one row per CDR3 protein. The sample records 250,000 or so distinct CDR3 sequences, 6.5% to 9.5% being singletons. CDR1 SQVTM and CDR2 ANQGSEA come from the germline V gene. J was trimmed by 2 bases and V by 2 bases; bases with no gene match: 9. The CDR3 is made up of 17 amino acids. This clonotype was recorded a few times. Its antigen is still unknown. The same data also went into a second study, on yellow fever vaccine responses in identical twins.

The clonotype originates from a woman aged 18-30 years in good health. The sequenced sample consisted of CD8+ T cells sorted from blood. The chain joins TRBV29-1 to TRBJ2-1, with 10 bases aligning to TRBD2. The CDR3 reads CSVEMSGSGRAYNEQFF. CDR3 in DNA: TGCAGCGTTGAAATGTCGGGAAGCGGGAGGGCCTACAATGAGCAGTTCTTC.